This T cell receptor (beta chain) was recorded in a study of spatial heterogeneity in lung cancer. Whole-study context: Counts of TCR transcripts in tumor regions correlated strongly with a T cell module score (derived from matched bulk RNA-seq).

Study observations and caveats: Intratumoral expanded alpha and beta TCR counts were found to track tumor mutation counts.

Unique molecular identifiers tagged every individual TCR cDNA molecule. TCRdb called the 5' RACE reads again in MiXCR, with one record for every CDR3 protein. This table holds approximately 9,600 distinct CDR3 sequences, about 12% found once. This clonotype has a count of ten or more. Its antigen is undetermined. This beta chain was picked up by a library intended for alpha chains and is off target, so its count carries little meaning. Noted time point: sample taken at primary tumor resection. Unsorted whole RNA from tumor, nontumor lung or frozen PBMC underwent sequencing. The sequence was obtained from a male donor with early-stage non-small cell lung cancer. The sample was lung tumor tissue, taken at surgery.

The CDR3 sequence is CASIDGTPDKQETQYF. CDR3 DNA sequence: TGTGCCAGCATCGATGGGACACCCGATAAACAAGAGACCCAGTACTTC. The rearrangement links TRBV2 to TRBJ2-5; D may be TRBD1 (6 bases). Germline-derived CDR1 and CDR2 are SNHLY and FYNNEI. Trimming shortened V by 7 bases and J by 2 bases, and 20 bases separated the two germline ends. The CDR3 is 16 residues long.